This T cell receptor (beta chain) was recovered during a study of CD8 T cells in Susac syndrome. Overall study: Patients with Susac syndrome were therapy-naive, treated with corticosteroids, or treated with intravenous immunoglobulin alone when blood was collected.

Reverse transcription of about 0.45 to 1 ug RNA was carried out with random hexamers. Across 54 Vbeta and 13 Jbeta, immunoSEQ multiplex PCR amplified TCR beta CDR3. MiXCR, run by TCRdb on the immunoSEQ multiplex PCR reads, gives a single entry per CDR3 protein. The sample consists of under 200,000 distinct CDR3 sequences, roughly 91% of them appearing once. Losses at the gene ends were 5 bases for V and 2 bases for J; bases not matched to a gene: 2. CDR1 MDHEN and CDR2 SYDVKM come from the germline V gene. The CDR3 length is 13 residues. V gene TRBV28 combines with J gene TRBJ2-7; 8 nucleotides line up with TRBD2. The TCR originated in a human donor with Susac syndrome. The sequenced sample consisted of CD4+ T cells from PBMCs. CDR3 residues: CASSTSGPYEQYF. In DNA, the CDR3 is TGTGCCAGCAGTACTAGCGGACCCTACGAGCAGTACTTC.